The next 9 T cell receptor beta chains were all read from a single sample in a study of response to subunit inactivated influenza vaccine. TCRdb itself ran the RT-PCR reads through MiXCR, one entry per CDR3 protein. The sample lists roughly 460,000 distinct CDR3 sequences; 10% to 11% were seen once. Here the sequenced sample was PBMCs from blood, taken about 40 days after vaccination. The origin of the receptors is a man aged 45 to 65 who received an inactivated influenza vaccine.

This clonotype has a count of ten or more. At one of its ends the junction is not consistent with the germline gene, which may arise from a read error. The rearrangement links TRBV5-1 to TRBJ2-7; 9 bases match TRBD1. The germline CDR1 and CDR2 sequences are SGHRS and YFSETQ. This CDR3 has 16 residues. The CDR3 nucleotides are TGCGTCAGCAGCTTGGTTGGAAGGACAGGGGCCTACGAGCAGTACTTC. It specifies CVSSLVGRTGAYEQYF.

This clonotype has more than one count but fewer than ten. The V and J genes are TRBV10-3 and TRBJ2-5, with no clear D. The V gene's germline CDR1 is ENHRY and CDR2 SYGVKD. This CDR3 region has 12 residues. V was cut by 2 bases and J by 1 base, with 2 bases left in between. This CDR3 reads CAISETQETQYF. CDR3 sequence (DNA): TGTGCCATCAGTGAGACCCAAGAGACCCAGTACTTC.

This clonotype was seen a few times. The rearrangement links TRBV11-2 to TRBJ2-5; the D gene is possibly TRBD2 (5 bases). The germline V gene encodes CDR1 SGHAT and CDR2 FQNNGV. This CDR3 spans 14 amino acids. V lost 3 bases to trimming and J lost 5 bases, with 13 bases between them. CDR3 sequence reads: CASSLDFSHETQYF. The CDR3 DNA reads TGTGCCAGCAGCTTGGACTTTTCTCACGAGACCCAGTACTTC.

This clonotype was seen a handful of times. The chain is built from TRBV12-3 or TRBV12-4 and TRBJ2-1, with a tentative D call TRBD2 (5 bases). V was shortened by 7 bases and J by 0 bases, with 10 bases between the two germline ends. The CDR3 runs 14 residues. CDR3 in amino acids: CASTLGVSYNEQFF. The CDR3 bases are TGTGCCAGCACCCTCGGGGTCTCCTACAATGAGCAGTTCTTC.

The CDR3 sequence: CASSLGVHRYEQYF. The CDR3 DNA follows: TGTGCCAGCAGCTTAGGTGTACACCGCTACGAGCAGTACTTC. The V gene is TRBV7-9, the J gene TRBJ2-7; D is uncertain. The CDR3 is 14 residues long. The germline CDR1 and CDR2 sequences are SEHNR and FQNEAQ (reference sequence). Trimming cost V 1 base and J 3 bases, with 10 bases left between them.

This clonotype was counted a few times. The CDR3 reads CASSPGGVPGELFF. CDR3 nucleotides: TGTGCCAGCAGCCCCGGGGGAGTTCCCGGGGAGCTGTTTTTT. The chain carries TRBV7-2 and TRBJ2-2, with TRBD2 as a possible D gene (6 bases). Germline CDR1 and CDR2: SGHTA and FQGNSA. This CDR3 comprises 14 residues. The V gene lost 5 bases and the J gene lost 6 bases, with 13 bases spanning the gap.

Here the CDR3 reads CASSLGPSPKSETQYF. DNA for the CDR3: TGTGCCAGCAGCTTGGGGCCCTCACCGAAGTCAGAGACCCAGTACTTC. V gene TRBV7-8 combines with J gene TRBJ2-5, with D maybe TRBD1 (5 bases). The V end lost 3 bases, the J end lost 4 bases, and 18 bases lay between the germline ends. CDR1 and CDR2 from the germline V gene are SGHVS and FQNEAQ. There are 16 residues in the CDR3.

The rearrangement uses TRBV4-3 and TRBJ2-1; possibly TRBD2 for D (5 bases). The germline V and J ends were trimmed by 0 bases and 1 base, with 10 bases remaining between them. The germline V gene has CDR1 LGHNA and CDR2 YSLEER. This CDR3 has 16 residues. CDR3 amino acids: CASSQDAGKSYNEQFF. DNA of the CDR3: TGCGCCAGCAGCCAAGATGCGGGTAAATCCTACAATGAGCAGTTCTTC.

This chain joins TRBV19 and TRBJ1-5, with D perhaps TRBD1 (5 bases). The germline V and J ends were trimmed by 7 bases and 0 bases, with 10 bases remaining between them. The CDR3 is made up of 14 amino acids. CDR1 is LNHDA and CDR2 is SQIVND in the germline V gene (reference sequence). CDR3 region: CASKTVLSNQPQHF. CDR3 nucleotide sequence: TGTGCCAGTAAGACAGTACTTAGCAATCAGCCCCAGCATTTT.